This T cell receptor (beta chain) stems from a study of regulatory T cells in long-lasting Graves disease (dated by TCRdb to about 2021). At the level of the whole study: Patients with newly diagnosed Graves' disease had been on antithyroid drugs for under 3 months. Persistent Graves' disease patients were compared with newly diagnosed Graves' disease patients by peripheral blood TCR sequencing and RNA sequencing. The study took place in China and was registered as a clinical trial. A total of 33 samples were covered by TCR sequencing, comprising approximately 13 persistent and roughly 20 newly diagnosed Graves' disease patients. Here is what the overall study found, with its caveats: A larger number of public clonotypes was shared among persistent patients (around 2,700) than among newly diagnosed patients (around 880). As a limitation, the authors acknowledged that the small sample size may reduce accuracy. Compared with newly diagnosed patients, persistent Graves' disease patients had lower TCR Shannon entropy and fewer highly expanded clones, which suggests clonal expansion. TRBV28, TRBJ1-2 and TRBJ2-5 were preferentially used in persistent disease, while TRBV20-1 and TRBJ2-1 were favored in newly diagnosed disease. Peripheral blood alone was examined, since thyroid tissue, which constituted the primary lesion, could not be accessed. Sequencing and analysis were restricted to the TCR beta chain.

What this sample's time point label stands for: newly diagnosed GD, antithyroid drugs for less than 3 months. For both TCR sequencing and RNA sequencing, RNA was extracted from PBMCs using TRIzol. The diagnosis of Graves' disease followed American Thyroid Association guidelines. The patients came from an endocrinology department in Xi'an, China. Each patient gave 7 to 9.5 milliliters of peripheral blood, collected in an EDTA anticoagulant tube. Ficoll Paque Plus density gradient separation was used to isolate PBMCs, and no additional T cell sorting was done. RNA quality was checked with an Agilent 2100 Bioanalyzer and agarose gel, and concentration with a NanoDrop 2000. To prepare the library, multiplex PCR was applied. TCRdb names Illumina HiSeq 4000 as the instrument used. CDR3 regions were amplified by Arm-PCR with iRepertoire HTBI primers to construct TCR beta libraries. Before sequencing, the PCR products underwent gel purification. The original pipeline was this. A total of roughly 67 TRBV and 14 TRBJ segments were identified across samples and were used for gene usage analysis of CDR3 amino acid clonotypes. COPE and FqMerger were used to merge the filtered high-quality paired reads into contigs. Contigs were aligned with BLAST to IMGT TRBV, TRBD and TRBJ reference genes, and CDR3 was defined per IMGT. Clonotypes above 0.1% frequency were classified as highly expanded clones. Shannon entropy served as the measure of repertoire diversity, while the Gini coefficient captured V-J evenness. A clonotype found in more than one individual was treated as public. The public reads were reprocessed in TCRdb via fastp at Q25 and MiXCR, keeping in-frame beta chains. Records with the same CDR3 protein are collapsed into one entry carrying the most frequent genes and DNA. TCRdb's processing, not the authors', yielded these V and J calls. For this sample there are more than 400,000 distinct CDR3 sequences; roughly 15% appear just once. In total, the top ten clones hold about 10% of the sample.

The CDR3 measures 14 amino acids from cysteine to phenylalanine. The DNA shown is the 42-base CDR3, in frame from base 1. The germline V gene (reference sequence) yields MNHEY for CDR1 and SMNVEV for CDR2. V drops 2 bases and J drops 3 bases, leaving 8 bases in between. This clonotype was seen repeatedly, ten times or more. This clone's antigen is unknown. No much larger clone is present one base from it, and per-base qualities are unavailable. These same data were also listed under a study on T cells in Graves' hyperthyroidism and ophthalmopathy. As that second paper reports: Stable Graves' hyperthyroidism was defined as no progression to ophthalmopathy during 18 months of follow-up. Hyperthyroidism patients were aged 18 to 65 years and newly diagnosed, with disease duration of less than 2 months. Any patient with an uncontrolled infection, another autoimmune disease, pregnancy or lactation was excluded. Diagnoses relied on clinical symptoms, serum thyroxine and TRAb, thyroid ultrasound and orbital computed tomography. For the first round of RT-PCR on the TCR CDR3, the HTBI primer set was used together with the Qiagen OneStep RT-PCR kit. Blood samples also contained most of the expanded thyroid clonotypes (frequency above 0.001), which suggests that blood repertoires may reflect thyroid immune responses. A 13 V-J signature model separated ophthalmopathy from stable hyperthyroidism, with approximately 86% sensitivity and roughly 81% specificity in cross-validation and 80%/75% in testing. In validation, the model predicted progression to ophthalmopathy with over 60% sensitivity and around 72% specificity, a median of approximately 6.7 months before onset. A discovery cohort of fewer than 110 patients, roughly 45 with Graves' ophthalmopathy and under 60 with stable Graves' hyperthyroidism, was used to find distinguishing TCR V-J signatures. Prospective prediction of ophthalmopathy was tested in an independent validation cohort of 18 hyperthyroidism patients and some 17 patients who later progressed to ophthalmopathy. The roughly 100 discovery patients were randomly split 7:3 into training and test sets. Thyroid tissue and blood T-cell repertoires from about 6 Graves' hyperthyroidism patients were also compared in the study. Following sampling, methimazole starting at 30 mg daily was given to hyperthyroidism patients, and high-dose intravenous methylprednisolone was given to ophthalmopathy patients. The libraries were constructed in a second round of multiplex PCR and then size-selected and purified. Paired-end sequencing of the libraries was performed with 100 bp reads on an Illumina HiSeq2000. Raw data were processed with SOAPnuke, discarding reads with adapters, uncalled bases, mean Phred below 15, or no exact constant-primer or identifier match. COPE v1.2.5 was used to merge high-quality paired reads, and clonotypes were defined as unique nucleotide sequences. MiTCR v1.1 was used to align the clonotypes against IMGT TRBV, TRBD and TRBJ reference segments. The analysis included only V-J combinations with a frequency above 0.0001, which together covered roughly 99% of the repertoires. The TCS score was defined as the ratio of F50 (clonal expansion) to E x V (chaos), calculated using BLOSUM62-based TCRdist between CDR3 peptides within each V-J. Welch's t-statistics and random forest reduced 450 to 600 V-J features to roughly 13, which were used in a naive Bayes classifier (R e1071). Sample size was not statistically predetermined, and investigators were not blinded to group allocation. The paper reports TCR Vbeta CDR3 sequencing of about 140 peripheral blood samples: under 45 ophthalmopathy, under 80 hyperthyroidism and around 17 progressor patients.

Sequencing used peripheral blood mononuclear cells (PBMCs), obtained at new diagnosis, from a patient treated with antithyroid drugs. This clonotype originated in a woman younger than 45 with Graves disease. Donor details come from another sample of the same person, matched by shared clones. In this chain, TRBV27 is recombined with TRBJ2-4; matching of 5 bases hints at TRBD2 as the D gene. The CDR3 has the sequence CASSLTGIKNIQYF. The bases are TGTGCCAGCAGTTTAACCGGGATCAAAAACATTCAGTACTTC.